These 10 T cell receptor beta chains originate from one sample sequenced in a study of cytomegalovirus exposure and HLA in healthy donors. A multiplex PCR was run with 60 Vbeta primers and 13 Jbeta primers. Produced via immunoSEQ multiplex PCR; TCRdb's table is partial and in-frame only. The sample carries about 150,000 clones, around 84% recorded once. The sample taken for sequencing was PBMCs. The receptor source for this set is a young woman in good health and CMV-seronegative.

This clone appeared once. The chain links TRBV28 to TRBJ1-5; 7 nucleotides match TRBD1. V trimming: 5 bases; J trimming: 3 bases; junction bases outside the gene matches: 7. The CDR3 consists of 15 residues. Germline loops: CDR1 MDHEN, CDR2 SYDVKM. This chain's CDR3 is CASSSRDSNNQPQHF. In nucleotides, the CDR3 is TGTGCCAGCAGTAGCCGGGACAGCAACAATCAGCCCCAGCATTTT.

A few counts support this clone. The V and J genes are TRBV27 and TRBJ2-3; D is unclear. The germline V and J ends were trimmed by 2 bases and 2 bases, with 14 bases remaining between them. In germline, CDR1 is MNHEY, CDR2 SMNVEV (reference sequence). The length of the CDR3 is 16 residues. The CDR3 loop is CASSLGLLRTTDTQYF. The CDR3 coding sequence is TGTGCCAGCAGTTTAGGGCTCCTCCGCACCACAGATACGCAGTATTTT.

CDR3 sequence (DNA): TGTGCCAGCAGCATACATGGGACACGGCGGGATTCACCCCTCCACTTT. Translated, it gives CASSIHGTRRDSPLHF. The chain has TRBV7-9 and TRBJ1-6; D possibly corresponds to TRBD1 (6 bases). The CDR3 extends over 16 amino acids. Trimming cost V 5 bases and J 8 bases, with 19 bases left between them. Germline CDR1 reads SEHNR; CDR2 reads FQNEAQ (reference sequence).

The genes are TRBV5-4 and TRBJ2-7; 8 bases fit TRBD1. The germline gives CDR1 SGHNT, CDR2 YYREEE (reference sequence). CDR3 length: 13 residues. Losses at the gene ends were 1 base for V and 3 bases for J; bases not matched to a gene: 0. The chain's CDR3 is CASSLTGGYEQYF. The CDR3 DNA sequence: TGTGCCAGCAGCTTGACAGGGGGCTACGAGCAGTACTTC.

V and J are TRBV7-9 and TRBJ2-7; D may be TRBD2 (6 bases). The germline V and J ends were trimmed by 7 bases and 3 bases, with 19 bases remaining between them. CDR3 size: 15 residues. Germline loops: CDR1 SEHNR, CDR2 FQNEAQ (reference sequence). The CDR3 DNA reads as TGTGCCAGCACCTTCCGGACGGGGGTAGACTACGAGCAGTACTTC. Encoded protein: CASTFRTGVDYEQYF.

The V call is TRBV7-2, the J call TRBJ2-7, with D unresolved. The CDR3 consists of 13 residues. Trimming took off 5 bases at V and 2 bases at J, with 10 bases between the two ends. Germline V gene sequence: CDR1 SGHTA, CDR2 FQGNSA. Here the CDR3 DNA reads TGTGCCAGCAGCGATACAGAGACCTACGAGCAGTACTTC. It translates to CASSDTETYEQYF.

J is TRBJ2-7 and V is TRBV2; 10 nucleotides align to TRBD2. V lost 8 bases and J lost 7; bases outside the gene matches: 11. Germline V gives CDR1 SNHLY, CDR2 FYNNEI. The length of the CDR3 is 14 residues. The CDR3 DNA follows: TGTGCCAGCGTCTGGCTAGCGGGGGACCGGGAGCAGTACTTC. It yields the protein CASVWLAGDREQYF.

The J gene is TRBJ1-3, the V gene TRBV4-1; the D is unclear. Per germline, CDR1 MGHRA and CDR2 YSYEKL. Trimming pared 3 bases from V and 0 bases from J, leaving 12 bases between. CDR3 length: 16 amino acids. This CDR3 is CASSHPLRDSGNTIYF. CDR3 nucleotides: TGCGCCAGCAGCCACCCACTGCGGGACTCTGGAAACACCATATATTTT.

The V call is TRBV27, the J call TRBJ2-2; 11 bases map to TRBD2. This CDR3 contains 15 residues. V was pared by 5 bases and J by 5 bases, with 4 bases of the junction left unmatched. From germline, CDR1 is MNHEY and CDR2 SMNVEV (reference sequence). The CDR3 here is CASSQTSGETGELFF. The CDR3 DNA is TGTGCCAGCAGTCAGACTAGCGGGGAAACCGGGGAGCTGTTTTTT.

The V gene is TRBV2, the J gene TRBJ1-2; 7 positions match TRBD1. The CDR3 length is 13 residues. J gave up 8 bases and V 2 bases, and 5 bases lay outside the gene matches. Germline CDR1 SNHLY, CDR2 FYNNEI. The CDR3 loop reads CASSEPTGAGYTF. The CDR3 bases are TGTGCCAGCAGTGAACCCACAGGGGCAGGCTACACCTTC.